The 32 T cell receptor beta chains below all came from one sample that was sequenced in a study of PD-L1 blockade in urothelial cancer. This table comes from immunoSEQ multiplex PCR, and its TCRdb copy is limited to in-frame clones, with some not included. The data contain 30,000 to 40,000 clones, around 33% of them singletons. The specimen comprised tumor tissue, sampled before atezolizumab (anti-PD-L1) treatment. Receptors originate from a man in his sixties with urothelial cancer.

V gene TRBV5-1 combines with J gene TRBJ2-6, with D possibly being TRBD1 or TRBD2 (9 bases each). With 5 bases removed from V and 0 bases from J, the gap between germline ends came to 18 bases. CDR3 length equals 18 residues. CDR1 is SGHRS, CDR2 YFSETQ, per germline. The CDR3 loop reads CASSPSGTGTSGANVLTF. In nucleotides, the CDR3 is TGCGCCAGCAGTCCTAGCGGGACAGGGACCTCTGGGGCCAACGTCCTGACTTTC.

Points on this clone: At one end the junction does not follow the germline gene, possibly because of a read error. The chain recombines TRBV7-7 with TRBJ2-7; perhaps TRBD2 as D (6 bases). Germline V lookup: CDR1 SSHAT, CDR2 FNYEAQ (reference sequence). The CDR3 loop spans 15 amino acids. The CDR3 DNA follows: TGTACCAGCAGCCCACAGGAGGGCCTAACCTACGAGCAGTACTTC. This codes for CTSSPQEGLTYEQYF.

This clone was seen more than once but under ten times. As DNA, the CDR3 is TGTGCCAGCAGCGTAGGGGCGACGGCAGGAGAAAAACTGTTTTTT. It encodes CASSVGATAGEKLFF. The chain links TRBV9 to TRBJ1-4; D not certain. Germline V gene lookup returns CDR1 SGDLS and CDR2 YYNGEE. The CDR3 has 15 amino acids. V lost 0 bases, J lost 8 bases, and 14 bases lay in between.

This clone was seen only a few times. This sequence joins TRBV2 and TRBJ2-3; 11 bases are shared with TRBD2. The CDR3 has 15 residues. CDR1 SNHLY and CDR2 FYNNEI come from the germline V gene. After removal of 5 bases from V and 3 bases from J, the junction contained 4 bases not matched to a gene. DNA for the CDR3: TGTGCCAGCAGTACTAGCGGGGGTGGTACAGATACGCAGTATTTT. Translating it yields CASSTSGGGTDTQYF.

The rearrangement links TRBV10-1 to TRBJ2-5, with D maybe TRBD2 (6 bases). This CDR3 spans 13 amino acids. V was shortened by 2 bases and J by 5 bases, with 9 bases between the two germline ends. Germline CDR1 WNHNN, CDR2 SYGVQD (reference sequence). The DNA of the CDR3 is TGCGCCAGCAGTGAGCGTCGGGGGGAGACCCAGTACTTC. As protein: CASSERRGETQYF.

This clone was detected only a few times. For the CDR3, the DNA is TGTGCCAGCAGCTTAGGTGGGTCCTACAATGAGCAGTTCTTC. As protein: CASSLGGSYNEQFF. The chain couples TRBV11-3 to TRBJ2-1; D gene uncertain. V lost 1 base and J lost 1, with 5 bases in between. The CDR3 runs 14 residues. Germline CDR1 reads SGHNT; CDR2 reads YENEEA.

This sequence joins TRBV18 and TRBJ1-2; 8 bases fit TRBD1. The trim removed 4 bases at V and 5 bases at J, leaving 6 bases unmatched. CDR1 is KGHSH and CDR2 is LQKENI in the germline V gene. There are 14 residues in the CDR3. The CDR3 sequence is CASSLQTGVYGYTF. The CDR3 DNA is TGTGCCAGCTCACTCCAGACAGGGGTTTATGGCTACACCTTC.

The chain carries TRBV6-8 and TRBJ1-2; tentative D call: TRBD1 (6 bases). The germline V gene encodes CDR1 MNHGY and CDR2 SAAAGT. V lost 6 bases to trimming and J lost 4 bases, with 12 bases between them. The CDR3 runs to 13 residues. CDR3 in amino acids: CASRDRGGYGYTF. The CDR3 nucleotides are TGTGCCAGCAGGGACAGAGGGGGCTATGGCTACACCTTC.

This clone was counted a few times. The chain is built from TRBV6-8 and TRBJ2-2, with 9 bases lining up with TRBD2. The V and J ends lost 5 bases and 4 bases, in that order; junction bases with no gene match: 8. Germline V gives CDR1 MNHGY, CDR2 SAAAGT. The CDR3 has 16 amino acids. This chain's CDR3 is CASSELAGDSTGELFF. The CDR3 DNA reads TGTGCCAGCAGTGAGTTAGCGGGGGACAGCACCGGGGAGCTGTTTTTT.

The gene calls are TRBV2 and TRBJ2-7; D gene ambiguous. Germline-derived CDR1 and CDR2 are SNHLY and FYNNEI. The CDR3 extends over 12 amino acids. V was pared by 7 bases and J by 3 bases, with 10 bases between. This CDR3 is CASKSNSYEQYF. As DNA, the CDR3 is TGTGCCAGCAAGAGTAACAGCTACGAGCAGTACTTC. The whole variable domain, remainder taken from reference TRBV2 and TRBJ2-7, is EPEVTQTPSHQVTQMGQEVILRCVPISNHLYFYWYRQILGQKVEFLVSFYNNEISEKSEIFDDQFSVERPDGSNFTLKIRSTKLEDSAMYFCASKSNSYEQYFGPGTRLTVT.

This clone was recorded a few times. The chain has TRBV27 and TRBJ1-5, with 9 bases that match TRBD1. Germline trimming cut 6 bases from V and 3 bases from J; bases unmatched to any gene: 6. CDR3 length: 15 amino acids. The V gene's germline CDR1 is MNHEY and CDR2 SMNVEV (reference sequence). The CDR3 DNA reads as TGTGCCAGCAGGGGGGGACAGGGTCCCAATCAGCCCCAGCATTTT. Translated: CASRGGQGPNQPQHF.

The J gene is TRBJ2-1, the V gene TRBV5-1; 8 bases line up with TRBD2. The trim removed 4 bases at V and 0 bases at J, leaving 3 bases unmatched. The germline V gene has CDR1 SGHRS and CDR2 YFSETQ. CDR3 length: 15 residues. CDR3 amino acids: CASSISGNSYNEQFF. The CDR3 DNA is TGCGCCAGCAGCATTAGCGGGAACTCCTACAATGAGCAGTTCTTC.

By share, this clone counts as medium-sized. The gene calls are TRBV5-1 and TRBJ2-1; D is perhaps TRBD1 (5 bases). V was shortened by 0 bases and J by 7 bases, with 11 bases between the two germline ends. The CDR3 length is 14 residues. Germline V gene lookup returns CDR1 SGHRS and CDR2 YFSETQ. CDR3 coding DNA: TGCGCCAGCAGCTTGGCTGGGCAGGGAAATGAGCAGTTCTTC. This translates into CASSLAGQGNEQFF.

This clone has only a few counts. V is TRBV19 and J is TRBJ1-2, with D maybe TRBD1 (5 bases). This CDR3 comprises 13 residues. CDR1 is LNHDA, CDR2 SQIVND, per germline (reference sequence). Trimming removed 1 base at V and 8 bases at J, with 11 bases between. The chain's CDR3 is CASSIAQEGGYTF. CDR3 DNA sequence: TGTGCCAGTAGTATAGCACAGGAGGGCGGCTACACCTTC.

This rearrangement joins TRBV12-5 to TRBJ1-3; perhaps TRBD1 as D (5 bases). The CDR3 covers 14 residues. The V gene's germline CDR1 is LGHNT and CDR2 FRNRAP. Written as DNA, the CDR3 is TGTGCCAGTAGTTTAGGGGTGTTTGGAAACACCATATATTTT. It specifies CASSLGVFGNTIYF.

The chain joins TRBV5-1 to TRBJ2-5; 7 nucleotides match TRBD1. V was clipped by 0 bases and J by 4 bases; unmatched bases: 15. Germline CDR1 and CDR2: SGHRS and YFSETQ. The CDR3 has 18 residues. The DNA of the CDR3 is TGCGCCAGCAGCTTGGGCTCCCAGACAGGGTTTAGAGGAGAGACCCAGTACTTC. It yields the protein CASSLGSQTGFRGETQYF.

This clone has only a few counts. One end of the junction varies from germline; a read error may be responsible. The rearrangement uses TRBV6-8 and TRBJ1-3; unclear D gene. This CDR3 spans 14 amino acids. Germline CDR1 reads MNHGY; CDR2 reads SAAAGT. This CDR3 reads CAISAAVSGNTIYF. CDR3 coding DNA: TGTGCCATCAGTGCGGCAGTCTCTGGAAACACCATATATTTT.

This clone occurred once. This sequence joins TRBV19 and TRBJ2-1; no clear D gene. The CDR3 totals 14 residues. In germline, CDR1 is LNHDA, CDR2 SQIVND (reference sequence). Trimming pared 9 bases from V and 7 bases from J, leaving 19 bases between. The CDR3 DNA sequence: TGTGCCAGAGCCTCTGATGATAGTTTGAATGAGCAGTTCTTC. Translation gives CARASDDSLNEQFF.

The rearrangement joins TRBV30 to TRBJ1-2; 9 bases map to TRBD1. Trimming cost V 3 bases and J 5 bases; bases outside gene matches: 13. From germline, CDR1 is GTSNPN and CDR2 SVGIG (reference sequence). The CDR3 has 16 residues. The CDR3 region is CAWRTKGTGILYGYTF. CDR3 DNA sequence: TGTGCCTGGAGGACCAAAGGGACAGGGATCCTATATGGCTACACCTTC.

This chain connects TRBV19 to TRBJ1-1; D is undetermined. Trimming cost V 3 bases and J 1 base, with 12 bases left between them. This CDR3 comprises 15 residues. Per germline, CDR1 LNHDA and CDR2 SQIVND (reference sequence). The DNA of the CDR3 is TGTGCCAGTAGTATCCCCTTCGGGAGGAACACTGAAGCTTTCTTT. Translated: CASSIPFGRNTEAFF.

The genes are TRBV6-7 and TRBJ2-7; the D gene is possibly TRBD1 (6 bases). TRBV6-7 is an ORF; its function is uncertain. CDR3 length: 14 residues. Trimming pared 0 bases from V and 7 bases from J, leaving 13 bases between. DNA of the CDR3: TGTGCCAGCAGTTACTCATCAGGGGTGGGAGAGCAGTACTTC. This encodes CASSYSSGVGEQYF.

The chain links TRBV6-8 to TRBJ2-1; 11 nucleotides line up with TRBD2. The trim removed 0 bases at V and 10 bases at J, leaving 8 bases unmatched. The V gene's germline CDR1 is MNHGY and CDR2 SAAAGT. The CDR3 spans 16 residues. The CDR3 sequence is CASSYSGLAGGGEQFF. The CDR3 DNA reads TGTGCCAGCAGTTACTCGGGGCTAGCGGGAGGCGGGGAGCAGTTCTTC.

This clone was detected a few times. The chain's CDR3 is CASSQVKTGRGEKLFF. The CDR3 nucleotides are TGCGCCAGCAGCCAAGTCAAAACAGGGCGTGGAGAAAAACTGTTTTTT. This chain connects TRBV1 to TRBJ1-4; TRBD1, the D gene given by the table, was not confirmed from the DNA. TRBV1 is a listed pseudogene. This CDR3 is built from 16 residues.

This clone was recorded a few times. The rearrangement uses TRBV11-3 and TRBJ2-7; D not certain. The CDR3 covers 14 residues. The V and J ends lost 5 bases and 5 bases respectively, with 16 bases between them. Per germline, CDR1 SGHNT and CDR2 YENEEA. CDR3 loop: CASSPTARRDEQYF. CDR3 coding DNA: TGTGCCAGCAGCCCCACAGCGCGTAGAGACGAGCAGTACTTC.

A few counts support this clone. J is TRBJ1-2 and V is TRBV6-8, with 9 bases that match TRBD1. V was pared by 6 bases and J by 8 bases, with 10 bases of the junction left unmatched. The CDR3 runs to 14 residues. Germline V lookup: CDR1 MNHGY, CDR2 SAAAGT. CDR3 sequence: CASRAGTGIGGYTF. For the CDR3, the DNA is TGTGCCAGCAGGGCCGGGACAGGGATTGGGGGCTACACCTTC.

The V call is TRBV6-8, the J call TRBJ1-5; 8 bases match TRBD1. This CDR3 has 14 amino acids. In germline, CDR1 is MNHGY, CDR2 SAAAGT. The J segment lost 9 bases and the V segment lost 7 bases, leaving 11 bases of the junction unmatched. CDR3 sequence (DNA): TGTGCCAGCATTAGACAGGGGTCACATTCGCCCCAGCATTTT. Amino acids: CASIRQGSHSPQHF.

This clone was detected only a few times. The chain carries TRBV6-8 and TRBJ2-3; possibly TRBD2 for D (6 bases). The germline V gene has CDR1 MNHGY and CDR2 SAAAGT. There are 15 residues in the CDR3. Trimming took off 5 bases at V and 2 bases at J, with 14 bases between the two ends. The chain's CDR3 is CASSGLTGITDTQYF. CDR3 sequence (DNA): TGTGCCAGCAGTGGACTAACGGGGATCACAGATACGCAGTATTTT.

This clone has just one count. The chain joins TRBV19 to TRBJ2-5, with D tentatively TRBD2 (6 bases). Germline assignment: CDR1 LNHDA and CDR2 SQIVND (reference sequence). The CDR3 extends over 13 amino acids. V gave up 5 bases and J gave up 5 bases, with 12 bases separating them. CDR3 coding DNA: TGTGCCAGTAGTGAGGAGGGTGGGGAGACCCAGTACTTC. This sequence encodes CASSEEGGETQYF. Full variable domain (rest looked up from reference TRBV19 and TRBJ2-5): DGGITQSPKYLFRKEGQNVTLSCEQNLNHDAMYWYRQDPGQGLRLIYYSQIVNDFQKGDIAEGYSVSREKKESFPLTVTSAQKNPTAFYLCASSEEGGETQYFGPGTRLLVL.

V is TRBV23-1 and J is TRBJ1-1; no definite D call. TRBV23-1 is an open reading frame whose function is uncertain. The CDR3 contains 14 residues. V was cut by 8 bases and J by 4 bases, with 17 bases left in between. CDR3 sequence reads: CASPGGQEGTEAFF. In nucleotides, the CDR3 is TGCGCCAGCCCGGGAGGGCAGGAAGGCACTGAAGCTTTCTTT.

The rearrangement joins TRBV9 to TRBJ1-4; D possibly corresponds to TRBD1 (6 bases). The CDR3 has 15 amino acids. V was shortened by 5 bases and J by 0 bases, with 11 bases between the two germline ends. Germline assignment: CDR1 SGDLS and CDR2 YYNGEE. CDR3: CASSDRSSTNEKLFF. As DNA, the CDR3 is TGTGCCAGCAGTGACAGGAGTTCAACTAATGAAAAACTGTTTTTT.

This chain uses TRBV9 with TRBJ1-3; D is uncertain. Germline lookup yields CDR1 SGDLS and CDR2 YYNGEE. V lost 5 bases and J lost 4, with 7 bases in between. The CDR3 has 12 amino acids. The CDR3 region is CASSDSGNTIYF. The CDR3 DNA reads TGTGCCAGCAGTGACTCCGGAAACACCATATATTTT.

The CDR3 DNA follows: TGTGCCAGCAGTTGGGGGACGGGGGGACACAAAGAGACCCAGTACTTC. Translating it yields CASSWGTGGHKETQYF. V usage is TRBV6-8 and J usage is TRBJ2-5, with D perhaps TRBD2 (7 bases). CDR1 MNHGY and CDR2 SAAAGT come from the germline V gene. V was pared by 4 bases and J by 3 bases, with 18 bases between. The CDR3 covers 16 residues.